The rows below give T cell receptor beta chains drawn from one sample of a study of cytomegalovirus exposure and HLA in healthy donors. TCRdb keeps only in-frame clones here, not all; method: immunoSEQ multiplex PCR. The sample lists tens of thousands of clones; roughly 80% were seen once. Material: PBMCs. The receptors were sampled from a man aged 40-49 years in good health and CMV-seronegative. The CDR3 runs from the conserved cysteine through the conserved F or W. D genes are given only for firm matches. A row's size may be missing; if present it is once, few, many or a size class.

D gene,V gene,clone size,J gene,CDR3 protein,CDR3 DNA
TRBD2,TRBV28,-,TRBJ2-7,CASRLTTSGSDEQYF,TGTGCCAGCAGATTAACCACTAGCGGGAGTGACGAGCAGTACTTC
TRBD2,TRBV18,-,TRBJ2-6,CASSRDSHVGRTSGANVLTF,TGTGCCAGCTCAAGGGACTCGCATGTCGGGAGGACCTCTGGGGCCAACGTCCTGACTTTC
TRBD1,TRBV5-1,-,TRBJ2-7,CASSLDQGAREQYF,TGCGCCAGCAGCTTGGACCAGGGGGCGAGGGAGCAGTACTTC
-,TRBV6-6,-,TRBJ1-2,CASSYSGGGYGYTF,TGTGCCAGCAGTTACTCGGGAGGGGGCTATGGCTACACCTTC
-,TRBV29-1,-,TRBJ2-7,CSVQTYISYEQYF,TGCAGCGTTCAAACGTACATCTCCTACGAGCAGTACTTC
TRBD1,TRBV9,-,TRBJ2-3,CASNDRGHATDTQYF,TGTGCCAGCAACGACAGGGGGCACGCCACAGATACGCAGTATTTT
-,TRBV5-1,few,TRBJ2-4,CASSLDSLAKNIQYF,TGCGCCAGCAGCTTGGACAGTCTAGCCAAAAACATTCAGTACTTC
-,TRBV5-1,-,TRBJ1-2,CASSLGRGPNYGYTF,TGCGCCAGCAGCTTGGGTAGGGGCCCTAACTATGGCTACACCTTC
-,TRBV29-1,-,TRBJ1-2,CSAGGSVGYTF,TGCAGCGCGGGGGGGTCGGTGGGCTACACCTTC
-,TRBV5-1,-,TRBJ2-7,CASSLVGFADEQYF,TGCGCCAGCAGCTTGGTCGGGTTCGCCGACGAGCAGTACTTC
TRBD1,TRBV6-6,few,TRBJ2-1,CASSYAGQGANNEQFF,TGTGCCAGCAGTTACGCGGGACAGGGGGCAAACAATGAGCAGTTCTTC
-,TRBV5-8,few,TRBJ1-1,CASSLTSGVNTEAFF,TGTGCCAGCAGCTTGACAAGCGGTGTGAACACTGAAGCTTTCTTT
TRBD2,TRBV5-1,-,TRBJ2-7,CASSFGGAPEQYF,TGCGCCAGCAGCTTCGGGGGGGCCCCCGAGCAGTACTTC